Listed below are T cell receptor beta chains from one sample, sequenced in a study of T cell responses to AZD1222 COVID-19 vaccine. TCRdb's table, derived via immunoSEQ multiplex PCR, lists solely in-frame clones and lacks some. The sample includes around 60,000 clones, roughly 89% seen only once; the top ten take around 4.9%. The starting material was peripheral blood, obtained on day 0 of AZD1222 vaccination. The receptors come from an adult in good health. The CDR3 runs from the conserved cysteine through the conserved F or W. The D gene is left open where the match is weak. Where a row states a size, it is once, few, many or the class of an expanded clone; other rows omit it.

v_gene	d_gene	j_gene	abundance	CDR3nt	CDR3aa
TRBV6-2/TRBV6-3	TRBD2	TRBJ2-5	NA	TGTGCCAGCAGTTACGAGGGAGGGGTGGAGACCCAGTACTTC	CASSYEGGVETQYF
TRBV4-1	TRBD1	TRBJ1-2	once	TGCGCCAGCAGCCCTGGACAGGGCGGTGGCTACACCTTC	CASSPGQGGGYTF
TRBV6-5	TRBD1	TRBJ1-2	NA	TGTGCCAGCAACCAAGGGGGCGTTTCCTATGGCTACACCTTC	CASNQGGVSYGYTF
TRBV7-9	NA	TRBJ1-2	NA	TGTGCCAGCACCCTCGGGGGGCTCGGCTACACCTTC	CASTLGGLGYTF
TRBV19	NA	TRBJ1-5	NA	TGTGCCAGTAGTGTGACAGGAAGGGGCCAGCCCCAGCATTTT	CASSVTGRGQPQHF
TRBV5-1	NA	TRBJ2-2	NA	TGCGCCAGCAGCTTGGCCCCCCAAGAGGGCACCGGGGAGCTGTTTTTT	CASSLAPQEGTGELFF
TRBV5-1	TRBD1	TRBJ2-7	NA	TGCGCCAGCGGACGGGACAGGGTCTCCTACGAGCAGTACTTC	CASGRDRVSYEQYF
TRBV2	NA	TRBJ2-1	NA	NA	CASSSSGQGTFF
TRBV27	NA	TRBJ1-5	NA	TGTGCCAGCAGTCACCGCCGCGGGGAGCCCCAGCATTTT	CASSHRRGEPQHF
TRBV2	NA	TRBJ2-7	NA	TGTGCCAGCAGTGAAACCGCTTTCAAGCAGTACTTC	CASSETAFKQYF
TRBV5-1	TRBD2	TRBJ2-1	NA	TGCGCCAGCAGCTTGCAGCTAGCGGGGGGAGGTGAGCAGTTCTTC	CASSLQLAGGGEQFF
TRBV7-9	NA	TRBJ1-1	NA	TGTGCCAGCAGCTCCAGGGTGTATAAAGTCGCTGAAGCTTTCTTT	CASSSRVYKVAEAFF
TRBV5-4	NA	TRBJ2-2	NA	TGTGCCAGCAGCTCAAACAGGATGAACACCGGGGAGCTGTTTTTT	CASSSNRMNTGELFF
TRBV27	TRBD2	TRBJ2-3	NA	TGTGCCAGCAGTCCCTGGGCCGGGGGGACGCAGTATTTT	CASSPWAGGTQYF
TRBV2	NA	TRBJ1-5	NA	TGTGCCAGCAGTGAAGGGCTTATCTACAATCAGCCCCAGCATTTT	CASSEGLIYNQPQHF
TRBV5-3	TRBD1	TRBJ1-5	NA	TGTGCCTCACTCCTTCACAGGGGCGGTCAGCCCCAGCATTTT	CASLLHRGGQPQHF
TRBV18	NA	TRBJ1-1	once	TGTGCCAGCTCACCTCAGGGGAACACTGAAGCTTTCTTT	CASSPQGNTEAFF
TRBV2	TRBD1	TRBJ1-5	NA	TGTGCCAGCAGTGGTCTGGCAGGGGGGATTCAGCCCCAGCATTTT	CASSGLAGGIQPQHF
TRBV18	NA	TRBJ1-2	NA	TGTGCCAGCTCACCCGGTGGGGCGGGTGGCTACACCTTC	CASSPGGAGGYTF
TRBV6-5	TRBD1	TRBJ2-7	NA	TGTGCCAGCAGGGGGGGACAGGTACCCGAGCAGTACTTC	CASRGGQVPEQYF
TRBV7-6	NA	TRBJ2-7	NA	TGTGCCAGCAGCTTAGCCCCGGGACGGACCTACGAGCAGTACTTC	CASSLAPGRTYEQYF
TRBV6-1	NA	TRBJ2-5	NA	TGTGCCAGCAGTGAACAGATGGGTTTGGAGACCCAGTACTTC	CASSEQMGLETQYF
TRBV5-1	NA	TRBJ2-2	NA	TGCGCCAGCAGGGCAGCGGGTCGATCCGGGGAGCTGTTTTTT	CASRAAGRSGELFF
TRBV18	NA	TRBJ2-5	NA	TGTGCCAGCTCACCTTTAGGGGAGACCCAGTACTTC	CASSPLGETQYF
TRBV6-2/TRBV6-3	NA	TRBJ1-5	NA	TGTGCCAGCAGCCCCGGGACTGGCAATCAGCCCCAGCATTTT	CASSPGTGNQPQHF
TRBV18	TRBD1	TRBJ1-1	NA	TGTGCCAGCTCCCAAAGGGGAGGGGGCGAAGCTTTCTTT	CASSQRGGGEAFF
TRBV20-1	NA	TRBJ1-5	NA	TGCAGTGCTAGTTCGGACAGTGAGTTAAATCAGCCCCAGCATTTT	CSASSDSELNQPQHF
TRBV3-1/TRBV3-2	TRBD1	TRBJ1-1	NA	TGTGCCAGCAGCCTTGGACAGGGGGGATGTGCTTTCTTT	CASSLGQGGCAFF
TRBV6-1	NA	TRBJ1-3	NA	TGTGCCAGCAGTGACCACGGTGCCTCTGGAAACACCATATATTTT	CASSDHGASGNTIYF
TRBV5-1	NA	TRBJ2-5	NA	TGCGCCAGCAGCTTGGATGACTGGGCGGAGACCCAGTACTTC	CASSLDDWAETQYF
TRBV5-4	TRBD1	TRBJ1-1	NA	TGTGCCAGCAGCATCCAACAGGGGGCGTACACTGAAGCTTTCTTT	CASSIQQGAYTEAFF
TRBV29-1	NA	TRBJ1-2	NA	TGCAGCGTTTTTTGGGCCTCAAGCTTAGGAAAAGGCTACACCTTC	CSVFWASSLGKGYTF
TRBV6-1	NA	TRBJ1-6	NA	TGTGCCAGCAGTGAACAGACTGGGAATTCACCCCTCCACTTT	CASSEQTGNSPLHF
TRBV5-6	NA	TRBJ1-5	NA	TGTGCCAGCACCCTTGGAGGGGGGGTTTATCAGCCCCAGCATTTT	CASTLGGGVYQPQHF
TRBV5-1	NA	TRBJ2-3	NA	TGCGCCAGCAGCCTGAGAGTGGGCACAGATACGCAGTATTTT	CASSLRVGTDTQYF
TRBV2	NA	TRBJ1-1	NA	TGTGCCAGCAGTGAAGCCAGGACGCAGAACACTGAAGCTTTCTTT	CASSEARTQNTEAFF
TRBV30	TRBD1	TRBJ1-4	once	TGTGCCTGGAGTGGACAGGGGATGGGGGAAAAACTGTTTTTT	CAWSGQGMGEKLFF
TRBV3-1/TRBV3-2	NA	TRBJ1-2	NA	TGTGCCAGCAGCCACTCCAACAGGAAAGGAGGGGATGGCTACACCTTC	CASSHSNRKGGDGYTF
TRBV5-8	TRBD1	TRBJ1-2	NA	TGTGCCAGCTCAGGGACAGGTTATGGCTACACCTTC	CASSGTGYGYTF
TRBV3-1/TRBV3-2	NA	TRBJ1-1	NA	TGTGCCAGCAGCCAAGTAGGCAACACTGAAGCTTTCTTT	CASSQVGNTEAFF
TRBV18	NA	TRBJ1-3	once	TGTGCCAGCTCACCGCGGGGGGCTTCTGGAAACACCATATATTTT	CASSPRGASGNTIYF
TRBV30	NA	TRBJ1-5	NA	TGTGCCTGGAGTTTAAGGGTAGGGCAGCCCCAGCATTTT	CAWSLRVGQPQHF
TRBV18	NA	TRBJ1-6	NA	TGTGCCAGCTCACCGGGGGGAGAGGCTTCACCCCTCCACTTT	CASSPGGEASPLHF
TRBV6-5	NA	TRBJ1-5	NA	TGTGCCAGCAGTCGGGGTACCAATCAGCCCCAGCATTTT	CASSRGTNQPQHF
TRBV7-8	TRBD2	TRBJ2-1	few	TGTGCCAGCAGGATAGGGAGGGGCAGCTCCTACAATGAGCAGTTCTTC	CASRIGRGSSYNEQFF
TRBV6-1	NA	TRBJ1-2	NA	TGTGCCAGCAGTGAACAGAGTAGTAACTATGGCTACACCTTC	CASSEQSSNYGYTF
TRBV2	NA	TRBJ2-5	NA	TGTGCCAGCAGTCCTCACGGGGGCAAAGAGACCCAGTACTTC	CASSPHGGKETQYF
TRBV18	TRBD1	TRBJ1-1	NA	TGTGCCAGCTCACCACAGGGGGCGAAGAACACTGAAGCTTTCTTT	CASSPQGAKNTEAFF
TRBV3-1/TRBV3-2	NA	TRBJ1-4	medium-sized	TGTGCCAGCAGCCTTGGAGCGGGGGTTGGTGAAAAACTGTTTTTT	CASSLGAGVGEKLFF
TRBV5-4	NA	TRBJ1-6	NA	TGTGCCAGCAGCTTGGGTCCACAAAGCTCCTATAATTCACCCCTCCACTTT	CASSLGPQSSYNSPLHF
TRBV18	NA	TRBJ1-2	NA	TGTGCCAGCTCAGACCGCCGCAGGGGCTACACCTTC	CASSDRRRGYTF
TRBV23-1	TRBD1	TRBJ1-2	NA	TGCGCCAGCAGTCAATCGAGGGGGCTTGGCTATGGCTACACCTTC	CASSQSRGLGYGYTF
TRBV20-1	TRBD1	TRBJ1-1	NA	TGCAGTGCTAGTGAGCCCCGACAGGGGGGGACTGAAGCTTTCTTT	CSASEPRQGGTEAFF
TRBV2	TRBD1	TRBJ1-2	NA	TGTGCCAGCAGCGGCCAGGGGGCAGACTATGGCTACACCTTC	CASSGQGADYGYTF
TRBV5-4	NA	TRBJ1-1	NA	TGTGCCAGCAGCTTGCAAGGGTTGTTGAACACTGAAGCTTTCTTT	CASSLQGLLNTEAFF
TRBV6-1	NA	TRBJ1-2	NA	TGTGCCAGCAGTGAAATGTCCTTCGAAGGCTATGGCTACACCTTC	CASSEMSFEGYGYTF
TRBV6-5	TRBD1	TRBJ2-7	NA	TGTGCCAGCAGTTACTCGAGGACAGGGAAGGACGAGCAGTACTTC	CASSYSRTGKDEQYF
TRBV5-1	NA	TRBJ1-5	NA	TGCGCCAGCAGCTGGGCGGGACTTAGCAATCAGCCCCAGCATTTT	CASSWAGLSNQPQHF
TRBV4-1	NA	TRBJ1-2	NA	TGCGCCAGCAGCCGCCAGAGCGACGCCCAAGGGAACTATGGCTACACCTTC	CASSRQSDAQGNYGYTF